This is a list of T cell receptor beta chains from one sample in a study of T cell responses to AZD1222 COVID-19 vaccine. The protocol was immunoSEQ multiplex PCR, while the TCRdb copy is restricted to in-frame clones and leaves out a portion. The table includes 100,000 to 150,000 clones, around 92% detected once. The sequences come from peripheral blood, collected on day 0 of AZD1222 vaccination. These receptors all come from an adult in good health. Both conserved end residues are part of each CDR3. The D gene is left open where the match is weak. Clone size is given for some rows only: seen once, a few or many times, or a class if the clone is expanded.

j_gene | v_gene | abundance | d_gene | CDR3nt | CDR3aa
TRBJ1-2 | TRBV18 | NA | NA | TGTGCCAGCTCAGGTATACAGGGTCCCAAAATCTATGGCTACACCTTC | CASSGIQGPKIYGYTF
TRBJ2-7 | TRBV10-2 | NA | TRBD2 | TGCGCCAGCAGTGAGAGTACGGAGCGGGGGGGCTACGAGCAGTACTTC | CASSESTERGGYEQYF
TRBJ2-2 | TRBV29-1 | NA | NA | TGCAGCGTGCAACAGGGCCCCGGGGAGCTGTTTTTT | CSVQQGPGELFF
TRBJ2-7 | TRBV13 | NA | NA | TGTGCCAGCAGCTGGCGACAAGCCCGCTACGAGCAGTACTTC | CASSWRQARYEQYF
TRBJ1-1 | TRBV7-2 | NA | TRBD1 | TGTGCCAGCAGCATGTCGACAGGGAGGGCTTTCTTT | CASSMSTGRAFF
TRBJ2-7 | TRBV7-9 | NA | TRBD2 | TGTGCCAGCAGCCCTTTTCGATCGGGGGGGCCCTACGAGCAGTACTTC | CASSPFRSGGPYEQYF
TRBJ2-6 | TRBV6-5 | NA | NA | TGTGCCAGCAGTTCCGACGGGCTCTCTGGGGCCAACGTCCTGACTTTC | CASSSDGLSGANVLTF
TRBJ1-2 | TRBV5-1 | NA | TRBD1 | TGCGCCAGCAGCCCCCAGGTAGGGACAGGATCGGGTGGCTACACCTTC | CASSPQVGTGSGGYTF
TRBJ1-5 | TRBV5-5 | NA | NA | TGTGCCAGCAGCGAGGGAGATAGCAATCAGCCCCAGCATTTT | CASSEGDSNQPQHF
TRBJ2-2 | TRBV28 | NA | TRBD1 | TGTGCCAGCAGCCCATTAACAGGGGCCACCGGGGAGCTGTTTTTT | CASSPLTGATGELFF
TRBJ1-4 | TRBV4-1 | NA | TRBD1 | TGCGCCAGCAGAGCACAGGGGGCCCTTGAAAAACTGTTTTTT | CASRAQGALEKLFF
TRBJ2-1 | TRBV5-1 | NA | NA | TGCGCCAGCAGCGGTATAGAGCAGTTCTTC | CASSGIEQFF
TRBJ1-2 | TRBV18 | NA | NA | TGTGCCAGCTCGGGCGGGTTCAACTATGGCTACACCTTC | CASSGGFNYGYTF
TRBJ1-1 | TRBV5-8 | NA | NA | TGTGCCAGCAGCCGCCTGCTGGTGAACACTGAAGCTTTCTTT | CASSRLLVNTEAFF
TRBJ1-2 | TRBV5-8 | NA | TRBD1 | TGTGCCAGCAACAGGGGGACAGTGTTCGGCTACACCTTC | CASNRGTVFGYTF
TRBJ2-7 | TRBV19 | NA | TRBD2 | TGTGCCAGTAGTATTTACGCTAGCGGGAGGATCTACGAGCAGTACTTC | CASSIYASGRIYEQYF
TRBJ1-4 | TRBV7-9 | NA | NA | TGTGCCAGCAGCTTAGGGGGAGGTCCTGAAAAACTGTTTTTT | CASSLGGGPEKLFF
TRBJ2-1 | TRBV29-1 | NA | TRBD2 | TGCAGCTCGTGTAAGCGGGACTACAATGAGCAGTTCTTC | CSSCKRDYNEQFF
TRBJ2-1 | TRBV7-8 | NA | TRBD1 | TGTGCCAGCAGCTCACACGACAGGGCAGTCGATGAGCAGTTCTTC | CASSSHDRAVDEQFF
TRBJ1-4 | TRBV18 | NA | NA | TGTGCCAGCTCACCACCGGTCGCAGCTAATGAAAAACTGTTTTTT | CASSPPVAANEKLFF
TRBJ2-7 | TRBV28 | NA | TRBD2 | TGTGCCAGCAGTCTGACTAGCGGGAGGGCACTCTACGAGCAGTACTTC | CASSLTSGRALYEQYF
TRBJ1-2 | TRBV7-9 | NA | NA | TGTGCCAGCAGCTTAGAAGTACATGGCTACACCTTC | CASSLEVHGYTF
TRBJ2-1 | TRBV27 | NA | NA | TGTGCTTCAGGGCTCAGGGTGGATGAGCAGTTCTTC | CASGLRVDEQFF
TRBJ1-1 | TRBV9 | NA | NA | TGTGCCAGCAGCGTAGATGGGGGTGGCACTGAAGCTTTCTTT | CASSVDGGGTEAFF
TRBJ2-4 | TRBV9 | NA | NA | TGTGCCAGCAGCGTAGACCCCGGGGGTTGGCTAGCCAAAAACATTCAGTACTTC | CASSVDPGGWLAKNIQYF
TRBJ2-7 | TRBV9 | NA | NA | TGTGCCAGCAGCGTAGAACCAGCTAGCTACGAGCAGTACTTC | CASSVEPASYEQYF
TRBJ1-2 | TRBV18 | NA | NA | TGTGCCAGCTCACCAGAGAGGACCGTTACCTATGGCTACACCTTC | CASSPERTVTYGYTF
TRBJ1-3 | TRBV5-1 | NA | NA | TGCGCCAGCAGCTTGGGAGTTTGGGGCAGGGAGACCAACACCATATATTTT | CASSLGVWGRETNTIYF
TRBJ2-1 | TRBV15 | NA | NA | TGTGCCACCAGCAGGGATACCGGGACAACTACCGAGCAGTTCTTC | CATSRDTGTTTEQFF
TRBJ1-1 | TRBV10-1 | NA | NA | TGCGCCAGCAGTGAGTCGTATTTTCGGGAGGGTCCTAAAACTGAAGCTTTCTTT | CASSESYFREGPKTEAFF
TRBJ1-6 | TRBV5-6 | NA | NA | TGTGCCAGCAGCTCTGGGAATTCACCCCTCCACTTT | CASSSGNSPLHF
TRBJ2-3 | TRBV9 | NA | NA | TGTGCCAGCAGCGTAGGAGGCACAGATACGCAGTATTTT | CASSVGGTDTQYF
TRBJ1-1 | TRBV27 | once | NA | TGTGCCAGCAGTTTGACAGGAGGTCTTGTGAACACTGAAGCTTTCTTT | CASSLTGGLVNTEAFF
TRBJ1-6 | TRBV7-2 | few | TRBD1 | TGTGCCAGCAGACTCGACAGGGGGCTGGGTTATAATTCACCCCTCCACTTT | CASRLDRGLGYNSPLHF
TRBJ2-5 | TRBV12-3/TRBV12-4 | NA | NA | TGTGCCACGGCAGGACAGCTTCGGGAGACCCAGTACTTC | CATAGQLRETQYF
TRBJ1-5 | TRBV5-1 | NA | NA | TGCGCCAGCAGCTTGGTTGCAGGGGAGGGTCAGCCCCAGCATTTT | CASSLVAGEGQPQHF
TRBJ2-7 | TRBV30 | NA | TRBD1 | TGTGCCTGGGGTGGGACAGGGAGGAAGCAGTACTTC | CAWGGTGRKQYF
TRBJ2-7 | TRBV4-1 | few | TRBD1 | TGCGCCAGCAGCCGGATTCATGACAGGGAGATGGGTTACGAGCAGTACTTC | CASSRIHDREMGYEQYF
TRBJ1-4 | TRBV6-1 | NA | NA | TGTGCCAGCAGTGAAGCGGAGTTCACCTCAACTAATGAAAAACTGTTTTTT | CASSEAEFTSTNEKLFF
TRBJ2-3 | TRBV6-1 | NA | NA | TGTGCCAGCAGTGAACTTACAGTCGCAGATACGCAGTATTTT | CASSELTVADTQYF
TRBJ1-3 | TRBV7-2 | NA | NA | TGTGCCAGCAGCCAGGGACTTCTCACGAGCTCTGGAAACACCATATATTTT | CASSQGLLTSSGNTIYF
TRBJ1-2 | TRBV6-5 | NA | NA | TGTGCCAGCTACGGGAATTCCTATGGCTACACCTTC | CASYGNSYGYTF
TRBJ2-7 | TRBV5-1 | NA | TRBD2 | TGCGCCAGCAACACGGGAGGGCCGATCTACGAGCAGTACTTC | CASNTGGPIYEQYF
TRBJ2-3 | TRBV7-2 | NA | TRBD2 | TGTGCCAGCAGCTTAGTGATAGCGGGAGGGTCCACAGATACGCAGTATTTT | CASSLVIAGGSTDTQYF
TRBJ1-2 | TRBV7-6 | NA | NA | TGTGCCAGCAGCCAAGAGAGATCGGCAGGGCCGTCCGGCTATGGCTACACCTTC | CASSQERSAGPSGYGYTF
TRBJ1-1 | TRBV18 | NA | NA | TGTGCCAGCTCACCACCGACAGTCAGGGGCTTGGCAGCTTTCTTT | CASSPPTVRGLAAFF
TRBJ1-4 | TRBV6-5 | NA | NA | TGTGCCAGCCCTTACCGGGAGGTCCCCAATGAAAAACTGTTTTTT | CASPYREVPNEKLFF
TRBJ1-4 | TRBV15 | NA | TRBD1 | TGTGCCACCAGCAGAGGCGGACAGGGGAGCGAAAAACTGTTTTTT | CATSRGGQGSEKLFF
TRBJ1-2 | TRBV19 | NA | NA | TGTGCCAGTAGTCCCTGGCAGAACCATTATGGCTACACCTTC | CASSPWQNHYGYTF
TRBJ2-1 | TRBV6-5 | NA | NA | TGTGCCACGGGTGGGGGTATGTTCGGCAATGAGCAGTTCTTC | CATGGGMFGNEQFF
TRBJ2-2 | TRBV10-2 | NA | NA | TGCGCCACCCAGGACAATTTTAACACCGGGGAGCTGTTTTTT | CATQDNFNTGELFF
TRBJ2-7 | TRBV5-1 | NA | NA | TGCGCCAGCAGCTTTGAGGATTTATTCTACGAGCAGTACTTC | CASSFEDLFYEQYF
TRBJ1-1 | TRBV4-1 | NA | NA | TGCGCCAGCAGCCAAGTGGGACGTCGGCTGATGAACACTGAAGCTTTCTTT | CASSQVGRRLMNTEAFF
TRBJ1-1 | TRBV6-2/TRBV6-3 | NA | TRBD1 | TGTGCCAGCAGTCCCCTGGGACAGGGGATGTTGAACACTGAAGCTTTCTTT | CASSPLGQGMLNTEAFF
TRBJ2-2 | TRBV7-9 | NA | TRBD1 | TGTGCCAGCAGCTTAGGTCCCGGGACAGGGTTTGGGACCGGGGAGCTGTTTTTT | CASSLGPGTGFGTGELFF
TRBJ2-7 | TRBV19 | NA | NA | TGTGCCAGTAGTCCCTTCGGACAGACCTCCTACGAGCAGTACTTC | CASSPFGQTSYEQYF
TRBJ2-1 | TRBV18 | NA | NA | TGTGCCAGCTCCCCCCCACCAGCCTACAATGAGCAGTTCTTC | CASSPPPAYNEQFF
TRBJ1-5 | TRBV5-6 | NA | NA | TGTGCCAGCAGCACCAACGGGTACAATCAGCCCCAGCATTTT | CASSTNGYNQPQHF
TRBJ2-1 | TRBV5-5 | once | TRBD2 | TGTGCCAGCAGCTTGCGACTAGCCTCTTCCTACAATGAGCAGTTCTTC | CASSLRLASSYNEQFF